The 21 T cell receptor beta chains below were found in one sample sequenced in a study of CD8 T cells in Susac syndrome. A quantity of about 0.45 to 1 ug RNA underwent reverse transcription using random hexamers. MiXCR, run by TCRdb on the immunoSEQ multiplex PCR reads, gives a single entry per CDR3 protein. The sample consists of around 160,000 distinct CDR3 sequences, approximately 94% of them appearing once. The sequenced sample consisted of CD4+ T cells from PBMCs. Every receptor here comes from a human donor with multiple sclerosis.

The rearrangement joins TRBV28 to TRBJ1-2, with no clear D. The V gene's germline CDR1 is MDHEN and CDR2 SYDVKM. Trimming cost V 10 bases and J 7 bases, with 7 bases left between them. The CDR3 is 9 amino acids. CDR3 sequence (DNA): TGTGCCACGGGAGGTGGCTACACCTTC. This gives the protein CATGGGYTF.

This clonotype was observed once. V is TRBV3-1 and J is TRBJ2-3; unclear D gene. Germline-derived CDR1 and CDR2 are LGHDT and YNNKEL (reference sequence). This CDR3 region has 15 residues. V lost 2 bases and J lost 5, with 14 bases in between. The CDR3 loop reads CASSQSRVLGDTQYF. The CDR3 nucleotides are TGTGCCAGCAGCCAATCCCGGGTTCTCGGAGATACGCAGTATTTT.

The chain joins TRBV30 to TRBJ2-3; 8 bases fit TRBD2. Germline trimming cut 7 bases from V and 1 base from J; bases unmatched to any gene: 7. Per germline, CDR1 GTSNPN and CDR2 SVGIG (reference sequence). The CDR3 loop spans 14 amino acids. The CDR3 region is CALKRGPGTDTQYF. The DNA of the CDR3 is TGTGCCTTGAAGCGGGGGCCCGGCACAGATACGCAGTATTTT.

The chain couples TRBV7-2 to TRBJ2-7; 11 bases map to TRBD1. CDR3 length: 13 amino acids. The trim removed 5 bases at V and 6 bases at J, leaving 3 bases unmatched. In germline, CDR1 is SGHTA, CDR2 FQGNSA. The CDR3 nucleotides are TGTGCCAGCAGCGGGACAGGGGGACGCGAGCAGTACTTC. Protein product: CASSGTGGREQYF.

The gene calls are TRBV27 and TRBJ2-5; TRBD1 might be the D (6 bases). V was clipped by 8 bases and J by 4 bases, with 14 bases between them. The V gene's germline CDR1 is MNHEY and CDR2 SMNVEV (reference sequence). The CDR3 extends over 13 amino acids. The CDR3 bases are TGTGCCAGCGGACCACAGGGTGGAGAGACCCAGTACTTC. This sequence encodes CASGPQGGETQYF.

V and J are TRBV2 and TRBJ1-3; no definite D call. Germline loops: CDR1 SNHLY, CDR2 FYNNEI. V was cut by 7 bases and J by 8 bases, with 12 bases left in between. CDR3 length: 12 residues. For the CDR3, the DNA is TGTGCCAGCACGGGTCGGCGGGACACCATATATTTT. It specifies CASTGRRDTIYF.

Written as DNA, the CDR3 is TGTGCCACCAGTGATCCGGGAGGGAATCAGCCCCAGCATTTT. It specifies CATSDPGGNQPQHF. This sequence joins TRBV24-1 and TRBJ1-5; D unclear. V was shortened by 3 bases and J by 4 bases, with 9 bases between the two germline ends. Germline assignment: CDR1 KGHDR and CDR2 SFDVKD. CDR3 size: 14 residues.

The chain uses TRBV28 and TRBJ2-7, with D maybe TRBD1 (5 bases). The germline gives CDR1 MDHEN, CDR2 SYDVKM. Trimming removed 10 bases from V and 6 bases from J, with 19 bases in between. The CDR3 covers 13 residues. The CDR3 DNA sequence: TGTGCCAATGGGAAGGGGATGGCAGGCGAGCAGTACTTC. Translation gives CANGKGMAGEQYF.

This chain uses TRBV11-2 with TRBJ2-7, with 9 bases aligning to TRBD1. Germline V lookup: CDR1 SGHAT, CDR2 FQNNGV. Trimming cost V 4 bases and J 6 bases; bases outside gene matches: 7. The CDR3 contains 14 residues. This CDR3 reads CASSSGQGSAEQYF. CDR3 in DNA: TGTGCCAGCAGCTCGGGACAGGGCTCCGCCGAGCAGTACTTC.

V usage is TRBV6-6 and J usage is TRBJ2-1; D not certain. The V gene lost 6 bases and the J gene lost 7 bases, with 13 bases spanning the gap. Germline CDR1 is MNHNY and CDR2 is SVGAGI (reference sequence). The CDR3 is 13 residues long. In nucleotides, the CDR3 is TGTGCCAGCAGCCTGATGGGCCGGAATGAGCAGTTCTTC. Translated: CASSLMGRNEQFF.

The rearrangement joins TRBV30 to TRBJ1-2, with D uncertain. There are 11 residues in the CDR3. Germline CDR1 is GTSNPN and CDR2 is SVGIG (reference sequence). Trimming removed 1 base at V and 4 bases at J, with 4 bases between. The CDR3 DNA follows: TGTGCCTGGAGTGACGGCTATGGCTACACCTTC. Translating gives CAWSDGYGYTF. The variable domain in full, with the rest retrieved from reference TRBV30 and TRBJ1-2, is SQTIHQWPATLVQPVGSPLSLECTVEGTSNPNLYWYRQAAGRGLQLLFYSVGIGQISSEVPQNLSASRPQDRQFILSSKKLLLSDSGFYLCAWSDGYGYTFGSGTRLTVV.

CDR3 DNA sequence: TGTGCCAGCAGCTTACTTCAAGCGGGAGGCGGAGAGACCCAGTACTTC. Translation: CASSLLQAGGGETQYF. The chain has TRBV7-3 and TRBJ2-5; 9 bases are a match to TRBD2. The V and J ends lost 2 bases and 4 bases, in that order; junction bases with no gene match: 8. The germline V gene has CDR1 SGHTA and CDR2 FQGTGA. This CDR3 region has 16 residues.

J is TRBJ1-5 and V is TRBV28; no clear D gene. The CDR3 covers 13 residues. V lost 10 bases to trimming and J lost 4 bases, with 14 bases between them. CDR1 MDHEN and CDR2 SYDVKM come from the germline V gene. The CDR3 DNA follows: TGTGCCACCCGAGGTCGGGCAAATCAGCCCCAGCATTTT. Its translation: CATRGRANQPQHF.

The gene calls are TRBV5-6 and TRBJ2-1, with D unclear. The CDR3 contains 11 residues. Trimming shortened V by 3 bases and J by 5 bases, and 3 bases separated the two germline ends. Germline lookup yields CDR1 SGHDT and CDR2 YYEEEE. The CDR3 nucleotides read TGTGCCAGCAGCTACAACAATGAGCAGTTCTTC. Translation gives CASSYNNEQFF.

This chain joins TRBV20-1 and TRBJ1-1; no reliable D call. The V and J ends lost 3 bases and 8 bases respectively, with 19 bases between them. Germline V gene lookup returns CDR1 DFQATT and CDR2 SNEGSKA (reference sequence). This CDR3 region has 14 residues. The CDR3 reads CSASRTPRLAEAFF. CDR3 nucleotides: TGCAGTGCTAGCAGGACCCCGCGACTGGCCGAAGCTTTCTTT.

V gene TRBV12-5 combines with J gene TRBJ1-4, with TRBD1 matching over 7 bases. V was clipped by 0 bases and J by 2 bases; unmatched bases: 12. The CDR3 is 19 amino acids. Germline values: CDR1 LGHNT, CDR2 FRNRAP. The DNA for the CDR3 is TGTGCTAGTGGTTTGGTGCAGCCAGGGGACAGTTTTACTAATGAAAAACTGTTTTTT. Protein product: CASGLVQPGDSFTNEKLFF. Complete variable domain (other parts from reference TRBV12-5 and TRBJ1-4): DARVTQTPRHKVTEMGQEVTMRCQPILGHNTVFWYRQTMMQGLELLAYFRNRAPLDDSGMPKDRFSAEMPDATLATLKIQPSEPRDSAVYFCASGLVQPGDSFTNEKLFFGSGTQLSVL.

CDR3 nucleotide sequence: TGTGCCAGCGCTCCCACGGCCCTGGCCTCCCAAGAGACCCAGTACTTC. Encoded protein: CASAPTALASQETQYF. The rearrangement uses TRBV5-4 and TRBJ2-5, with D uncertain. Trimming stripped 7 bases from V and 1 base from J, with 20 bases between. The CDR3 is 16 amino acids. The germline CDR1 and CDR2 sequences are SGHNT and YYREEE (reference sequence).

The V gene is TRBV2, the J gene TRBJ1-1; the match to TRBD1 covers 7 bases. Germline loops: CDR1 SNHLY, CDR2 FYNNEI. The V and J ends lost 6 bases and 1 base, in that order; junction bases with no gene match: 5. This CDR3 spans 14 amino acids. In nucleotides, the CDR3 is TGTGCCAGCAGCAGACAGGGCGGGAACACTGAAGCTTTCTTT. Amino acid sequence: CASSRQGGNTEAFF.

The genes are TRBV15 and TRBJ2-7; D not certain. In germline, CDR1 is LNHNV, CDR2 YYDKDF (reference sequence). Deletions cut 1 base from V and 5 bases from J, with 6 bases between. This CDR3 spans 12 amino acids. The CDR3 loop is CATSRGFHEQYF. The CDR3 DNA follows: TGTGCCACCAGCAGAGGGTTCCACGAGCAGTACTTC.

The chain combines TRBV15 with TRBJ1-1; D not certain. This CDR3 region has 14 residues. Per the germline V gene, CDR1 is LNHNV and CDR2 is YYDKDF (reference sequence). V dropped 8 bases and J dropped 2 bases, with 15 bases sitting between them. The CDR3 here is CATSLQYGNTEAFF. The DNA for the CDR3 is TGTGCCACCTCCCTCCAGTACGGCAACACTGAAGCTTTCTTT. The whole variable domain, remainder taken from reference TRBV15 and TRBJ1-1, is DAMVIQNPRYQVTQFGKPVTLSCSQTLNHNVMYWYQQKSSQAPKLLFHYYDKDFNNEADTPDNFQSRRPNTSFCFLDIRSPGLGDTAMYLCATSLQYGNTEAFFGQGTRLTVV.

This clonotype was seen just once. The J gene is TRBJ1-1, the V gene TRBV3-1, with D unclear. With 3 bases removed from V and 1 base from J, the gap between germline ends came to 9 bases. There are 14 residues in the CDR3. CDR1 is LGHDT and CDR2 is YNNKEL in the germline V gene (reference sequence). DNA for the CDR3: TGTGCCAGCAGCCAGAGCGTGGGGAACACTGAAGCTTTCTTT. It is translated as CASSQSVGNTEAFF.